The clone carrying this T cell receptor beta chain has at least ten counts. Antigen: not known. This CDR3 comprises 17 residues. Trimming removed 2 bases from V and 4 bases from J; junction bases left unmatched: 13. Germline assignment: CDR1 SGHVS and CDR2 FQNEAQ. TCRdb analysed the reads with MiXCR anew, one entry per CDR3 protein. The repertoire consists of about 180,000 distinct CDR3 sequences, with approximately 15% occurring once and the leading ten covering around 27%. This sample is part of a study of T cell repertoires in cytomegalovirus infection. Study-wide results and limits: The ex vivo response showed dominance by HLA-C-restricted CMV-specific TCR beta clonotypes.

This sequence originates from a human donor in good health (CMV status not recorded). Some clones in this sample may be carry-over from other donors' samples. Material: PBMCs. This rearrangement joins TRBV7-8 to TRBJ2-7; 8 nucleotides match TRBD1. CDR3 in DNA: TGTGCCAGCAGCTTATTCCCTTCCACAGGGGGAGAGTACGAGCAGTACTTC. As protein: CASSLFPSTGGEYEQYF.